A single count supports the clone carrying this T cell receptor beta chain. Its antigen remains unknown. These data belong to a study of regulatory T cells in long-lasting Graves disease. The study, taken as a whole, reports: Less diverse TCR repertoires were seen in persistent Graves' patients than in newly diagnosed ones. Under persistent disease, TRBV28, TRBJ1-2 and TRBJ2-5 were used preferentially.

Documented time point: newly diagnosed GD, antithyroid drugs for less than 3 months. PBMC-extracted RNA yielded the TCR library. This CDR3 is built from 17 residues. Trimming removed 5 bases from V and 2 bases from J, with 18 bases in between. Germline CDR1 MNHEY, CDR2 SMNVEV (reference sequence). HTBI primers from iRepertoire and Arm-PCR of CDR3 regions yielded the TCR beta libraries. TCRdb re-called the multiplex PCR reads with MiXCR, one entry per CDR3 protein. Found here are about 450,000 distinct CDR3 sequences, about 15% of them singletons; the top ten hold approximately 15%. These records were also assigned to another study, of T cells in Graves' hyperthyroidism and ophthalmopathy. From that paper: Patients were excluded because of uncontrolled infection, other autoimmune disease, pregnancy or lactation.

The sequences come from peripheral blood mononuclear cells (PBMCs), collected at new diagnosis, from a patient treated with antithyroid drugs. The TCR was taken from a woman in her fifties or sixties with Graves disease. The V call is TRBV27, the J call TRBJ1-4; perhaps TRBD1 as D (5 bases). As DNA, the CDR3 is TGTGCCAGCAGTAACTTCAGGGTCCCGGCGACTAATGAAAAACTGTTTTTT. Translation gives CASSNFRVPATNEKLFF.